What follows describes a single T cell receptor (beta chain). The antigen is not known. These data are taken from a study of a mutant IDH1 vaccine in newly diagnosed glioma. At the level of the study: Among treated patients, 62.5% were male and approximately 40% female, and mean age was approximately 43 years.

Points from the study as a whole: Pseudoprogression looked unconnected to shifts in top peripheral T cell clonotypes.

Time point noted: baseline, week 1 (first vaccination visit). Treatment here: pre-vaccination baseline after standard-of-care therapy. TCRdb's copy holds only in-frame clones and misses some; the assay was immunoSEQ multiplex PCR. The sample has 70,000 to 95,000 clones, around 80% seen once. J gave up 3 bases and V 5 bases, and 12 bases lay outside the gene matches. The CDR3 extends over 16 amino acids. Germline values: CDR1 PRHDT, CDR2 FYEKMQ (reference sequence). The specimen was PBMCs, collected from a glioma patient treated with radiotherapy, temozolomide or both. The clonotype was recovered from a man aged 40-49 years with glioma. Some clones in this sample may be carry-over from other donors' samples. The chain recombines TRBV13 with TRBJ2-7; 8 bases match TRBD1. The CDR3 DNA follows: TGTGCCAGCAGCCACGCGTGGGGACAGGTAAACTACGAGCAGTACTTC. This encodes CASSHAWGQVNYEQYF. The complete variable domain, with remaining parts taken from reference TRBV13 and TRBJ2-7, reads AAGVIQSPRHLIKEKRETATLKCYPIPRHDTVYWYQQGPGQDPQFLISFYEKMQSDKGSIPDRFSAQQFSDYHSELNMSSLELGDSALYFCASSHAWGQVNYEQYFGPGTRLTVT.